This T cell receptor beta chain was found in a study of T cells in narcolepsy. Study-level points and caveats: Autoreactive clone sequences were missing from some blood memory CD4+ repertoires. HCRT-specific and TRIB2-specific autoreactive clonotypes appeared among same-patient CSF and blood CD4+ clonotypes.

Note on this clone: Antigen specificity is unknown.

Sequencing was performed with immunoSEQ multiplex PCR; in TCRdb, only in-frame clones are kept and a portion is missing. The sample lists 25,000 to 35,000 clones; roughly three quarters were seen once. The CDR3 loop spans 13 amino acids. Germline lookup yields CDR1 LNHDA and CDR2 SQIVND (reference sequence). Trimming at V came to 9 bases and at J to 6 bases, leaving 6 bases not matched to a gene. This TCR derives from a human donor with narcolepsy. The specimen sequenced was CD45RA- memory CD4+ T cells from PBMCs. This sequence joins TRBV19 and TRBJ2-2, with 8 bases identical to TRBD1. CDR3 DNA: TGTGCCAGCCCGGACAGGGTATCCGGGGAGCTGTTTTTT. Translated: CASPDRVSGELFF.